Given below is one T cell receptor (beta chain) in context. Antigen: not known. Blood sampling took place at baseline, cycle 4 day 1, and cycle 7 day 1. The sample belongs to a study of OX40 agonist ivuxolimab in advanced cancers. In the study overall: The dose-escalation cohort had hepatocellular carcinoma, melanoma, renal cell or head and neck cancer. General study findings and limits: At 0.1 to 3.0 mg/kg, clonal expansion of CD4+ and CD8+ blood T cells had occurred by week 6. Average numbers of expanded clones were greater in CD8+ T cells than in CD4+.

The CDR3 spans 16 residues. Germline assignment: CDR1 KGHSH and CDR2 LQKENI. V trimming: 0 bases; J trimming: 5 bases; junction bases outside the gene matches: 5. Assay used: immunoSEQ multiplex PCR; TCRdb lists only in-frame clones, some missing. The sample has about 40,000 clones, more than 80% seen once. The TCR sequence derives from an adult with an advanced solid tumor such as melanoma, head and neck, liver or kidney cancer. The chain employs TRBV18 and TRBJ2-3, with TRBD2 identical over 10 bases. This specimen consisted of CD4+ or CD8+ T cells sorted from blood, obtained in a trial of the OX40 agonist ivuxolimab. The CDR3 region has the DNA TGTGCCAGCTCACCACCATCTAGCGGGAGAAGAGATACGCAGTATTTT. Protein sequence: CASSPPSSGRRDTQYF.